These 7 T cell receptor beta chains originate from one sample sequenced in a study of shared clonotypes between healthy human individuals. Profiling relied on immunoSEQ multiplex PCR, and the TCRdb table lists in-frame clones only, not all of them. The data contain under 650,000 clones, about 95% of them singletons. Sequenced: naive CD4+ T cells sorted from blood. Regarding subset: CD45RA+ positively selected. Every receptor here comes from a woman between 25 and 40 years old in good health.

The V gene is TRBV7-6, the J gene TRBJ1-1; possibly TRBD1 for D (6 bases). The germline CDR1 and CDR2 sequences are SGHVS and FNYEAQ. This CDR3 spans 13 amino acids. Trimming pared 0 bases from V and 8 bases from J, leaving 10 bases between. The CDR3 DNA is TGTGCCAGCAGCTTAGCATCGGGGGCAGAAGCTTTCTTT. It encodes CASSLASGAEAFF. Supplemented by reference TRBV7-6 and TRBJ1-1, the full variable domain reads GAGVSQSPRYKVTKRGQDVALRCDPISGHVSLYWYRQALGQGPEFLTYFNYEAQQDKSGLPNDRFSAERPEGSISTLTIQRTEQRDSAMYRCASSLASGAEAFFGQGTRLTVV.

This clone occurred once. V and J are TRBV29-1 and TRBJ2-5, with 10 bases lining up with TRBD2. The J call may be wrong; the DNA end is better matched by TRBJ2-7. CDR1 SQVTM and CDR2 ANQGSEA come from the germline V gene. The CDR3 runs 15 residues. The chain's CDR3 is CSAKGLAVGSYEQYF. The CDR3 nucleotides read TGCAGCGCCAAAGGACTAGCGGTAGGATCCTACGAGCAGTACTTC.

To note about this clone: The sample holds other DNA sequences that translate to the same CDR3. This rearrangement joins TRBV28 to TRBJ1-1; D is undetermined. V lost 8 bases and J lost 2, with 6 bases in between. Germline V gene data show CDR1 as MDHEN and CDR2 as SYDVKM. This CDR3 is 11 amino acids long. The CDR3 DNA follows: TGTGCCAGCCGTGGTAACACTGAAGCTTTCTTT. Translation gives CASRGNTEAFF.

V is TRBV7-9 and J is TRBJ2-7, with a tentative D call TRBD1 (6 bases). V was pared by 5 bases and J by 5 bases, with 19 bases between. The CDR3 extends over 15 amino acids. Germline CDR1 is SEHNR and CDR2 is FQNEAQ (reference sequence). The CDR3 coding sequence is TGTGCCAGCAGCGCATATTACAGGGTTTACAACGAGCAGTACTTC. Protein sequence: CASSAYYRVYNEQYF.

The CDR3 DNA is TGTGCCAGCAGCTCTAATAGCGGGTGGCAGTTCTTC. This sequence encodes CASSSNSGWQFF. The V and J genes are TRBV11-2 and TRBJ2-1; TRBD2 matches at 7 bases. The length of the CDR3 is 12 residues. The ends lost 4 bases at V and 12 bases at J; junction bases unmatched: 6. In germline, CDR1 is SGHAT, CDR2 FQNNGV.

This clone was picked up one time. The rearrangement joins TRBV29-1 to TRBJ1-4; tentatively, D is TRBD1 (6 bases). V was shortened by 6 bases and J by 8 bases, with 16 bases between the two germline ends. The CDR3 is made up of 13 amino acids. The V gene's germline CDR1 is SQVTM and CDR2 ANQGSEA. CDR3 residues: CSVPGTGREKLFF. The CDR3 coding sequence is TGCAGCGTACCGGGAACAGGGAGGGAAAAACTGTTTTTT.

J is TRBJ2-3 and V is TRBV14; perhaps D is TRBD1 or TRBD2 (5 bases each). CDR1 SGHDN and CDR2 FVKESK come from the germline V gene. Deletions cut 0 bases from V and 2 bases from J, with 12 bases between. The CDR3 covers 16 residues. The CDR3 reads CASSQDRDRFTDTQYF. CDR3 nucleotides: TGTGCCAGCAGCCAAGACCGGGACCGCTTCACAGATACGCAGTATTTT.